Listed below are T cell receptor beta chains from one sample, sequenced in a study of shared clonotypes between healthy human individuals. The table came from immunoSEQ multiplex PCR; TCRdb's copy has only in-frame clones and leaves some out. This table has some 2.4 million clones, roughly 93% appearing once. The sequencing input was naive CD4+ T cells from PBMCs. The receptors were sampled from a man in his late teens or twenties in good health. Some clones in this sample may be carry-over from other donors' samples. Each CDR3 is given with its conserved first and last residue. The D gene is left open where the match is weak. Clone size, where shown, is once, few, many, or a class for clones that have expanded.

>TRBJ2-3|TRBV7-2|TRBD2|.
TGTGCCAGCAGCTTAGCGGGAGGGCCAACAGATACGCAGTATTTT
CASSLAGGPTDTQYF
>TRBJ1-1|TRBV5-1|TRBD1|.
TGCGCCAGCGGCTCCGGGACAGGGAACACTGAAGCTTTCTTT
CASGSGTGNTEAFF
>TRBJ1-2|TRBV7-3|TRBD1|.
TGTGCCAGCAGCCCCGGGGGGACAGGGGGCGATGGCTACACCTTC
CASSPGGTGGDGYTF
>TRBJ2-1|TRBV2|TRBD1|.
TGTGCCAGCAGGTATGGACAGGCCAATGAGCAGTTCTTC
CASRYGQANEQFF
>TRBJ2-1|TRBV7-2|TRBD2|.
TGTGCCAGCAGACGAGACCTAGCGGGATCCTACAATGAGCAGTTCTTC
CASRRDLAGSYNEQFF
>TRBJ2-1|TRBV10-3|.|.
TGTGCCATCAGTGAGGGCGGGCGGGAGCAGTTCTTC
CAISEGGREQFF
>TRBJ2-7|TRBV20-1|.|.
TGCAGTGCAATACTCGGGATAGAGCAGTACTTC
CSAILGIEQYF
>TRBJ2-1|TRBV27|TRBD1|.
TGTGCCAGCAGTTTAGGGACAGGGCCCAATGAGCAGTTCTTC
CASSLGTGPNEQFF
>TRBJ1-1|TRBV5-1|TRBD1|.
TGCGCCAGCAGCCGACAGGGTGGTACTGAAGCTTTCTTT
CASSRQGGTEAFF
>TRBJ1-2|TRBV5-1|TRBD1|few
TGCGCCAGCAGCGGGGGACAGGGCTTCTATGGCTACACCTTC
CASSGGQGFYGYTF
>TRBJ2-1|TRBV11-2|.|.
TGTGCCAGCAGCTTAGCCGCTAGCTTCTATGAGCAGTTCTTC
CASSLAASFYEQFF
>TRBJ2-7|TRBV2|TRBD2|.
TGTGCCAGCAGCGCCCGACTAGCGGGAGGCTCCTCGCGCGAGCAGTACTTC
CASSARLAGGSSREQYF
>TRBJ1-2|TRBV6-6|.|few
TGTGCCAGCAGTTCGTCTATAGTCTATGGCTACACCTTC
CASSSSIVYGYTF
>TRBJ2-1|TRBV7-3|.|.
TGTGCCAGCAGCTTAGACCAGGGATCCTACAATGAGCAGTTCTTC
CASSLDQGSYNEQFF
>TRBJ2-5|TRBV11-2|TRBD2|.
TGTGCCAGCAGCTTAGGCGGGAGGGAGACCCAGTACTTC
CASSLGGRETQYF
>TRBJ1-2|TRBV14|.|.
TGTGCCAGCAGCCAAGTAACATTCCGGAGTTCCGGGTATGGCTACACCTTC
CASSQVTFRSSGYGYTF
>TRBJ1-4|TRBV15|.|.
TGTGCCACCAGCAGGGAGACACGAACTAATGAAAAACTGTTTTTT
CATSRETRTNEKLFF
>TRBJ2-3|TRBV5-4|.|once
TGTGCCAGCAGCCGGGGGAGACAGGATACGCAGTATTTT
CASSRGRQDTQYF
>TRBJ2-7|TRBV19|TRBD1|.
TGTGCCAGTGCCAAGGGTAGGACAGGGGAATACGAGCAGTACTTC
CASAKGRTGEYEQYF
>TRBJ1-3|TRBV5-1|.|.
TGCGCCAGCAGCTTGGGGGCCGGACCGAGCTCTGGAAACACCATATATTTT
CASSLGAGPSSGNTIYF
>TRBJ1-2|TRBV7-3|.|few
TGTGCCAGCAGTCCCGACAGGAACTATGGCTACACCTTC
CASSPDRNYGYTF
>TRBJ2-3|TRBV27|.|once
TGTGCCAGCAGCACTCGTCTTCGTGATACGCAGTATTTT
CASSTRLRDTQYF
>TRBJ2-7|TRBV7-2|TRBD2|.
TGTGCCAGCAGCGAACGCGGGGGGGGCTACGAGCAGTACTTC
CASSERGGGYEQYF
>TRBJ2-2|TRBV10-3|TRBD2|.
TGTGCCATCAGTGAGTCGATTGGGCTAGCGGGAGCGAACACCGGGGAGCTGTTTTTT
CAISESIGLAGANTGELFF
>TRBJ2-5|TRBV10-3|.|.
TGTGCCATCAGTGGACCCCAAGAGACCCAGTACTTC
CAISGPQETQYF
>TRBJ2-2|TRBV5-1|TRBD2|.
TGCGCCAGCAGCCACGGACTAGCGGGAGCTACCGGGGAGCTGTTTTTT
CASSHGLAGATGELFF
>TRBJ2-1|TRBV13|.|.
TGTGCCAGCAGCTCCTGGGACGTCTACAATGAGCAGTTCTTC
CASSSWDVYNEQFF
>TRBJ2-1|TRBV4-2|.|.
TGTGCCAGCAGCCAAGATCGGGGGGCTGAGCCCCATGAGCAGTTCTTC
CASSQDRGAEPHEQFF
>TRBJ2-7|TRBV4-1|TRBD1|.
TGCGCCAGCAGTCCAGACAGGGGCTACGAGCAGTACTTC
CASSPDRGYEQYF
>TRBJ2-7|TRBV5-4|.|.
TGTGCCAGCAGCTTCGTGGAGGACGACGAGCAGTACTTC
CASSFVEDDEQYF
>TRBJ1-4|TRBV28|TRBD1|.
TGTGCCAGCAGTTTACCGACAGGGGGATATGAAAAACTGTTTTTT
CASSLPTGGYEKLFF
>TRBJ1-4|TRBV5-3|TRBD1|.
TGTGCCAGAAGCGGCGACAGGGGGACAGCAACTAATGAAAAACTGTTTTTT
CARSGDRGTATNEKLFF
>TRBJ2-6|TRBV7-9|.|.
TGTGCCAGCGGGGGCGGTGGGGCCAACGTCCTGACTTTC
CASGGGGANVLTF
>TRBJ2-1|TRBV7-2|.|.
TGTGCCACCTTACCGCGACAGGCGGAGCTCGATGAGCAGTTCTTC
CATLPRQAELDEQFF
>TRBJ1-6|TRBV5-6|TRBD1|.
TGTGCCAGCAACCGGGACAGAAGTTCACCCCTCCACTTT
CASNRDRSSPLHF
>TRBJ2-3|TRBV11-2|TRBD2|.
TGTGCCAGCAGCCCCACGGCGGGAGTTGGGGATACGCAGTATTTT
CASSPTAGVGDTQYF
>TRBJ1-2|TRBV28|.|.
TGTGCCGCGGACACCAACTATGGCTACACCTTC
CAADTNYGYTF
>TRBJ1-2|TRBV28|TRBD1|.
TGTGCCAGCAGTAACAGGGGTAATGTTTATGGCTACACCTTC
CASSNRGNVYGYTF